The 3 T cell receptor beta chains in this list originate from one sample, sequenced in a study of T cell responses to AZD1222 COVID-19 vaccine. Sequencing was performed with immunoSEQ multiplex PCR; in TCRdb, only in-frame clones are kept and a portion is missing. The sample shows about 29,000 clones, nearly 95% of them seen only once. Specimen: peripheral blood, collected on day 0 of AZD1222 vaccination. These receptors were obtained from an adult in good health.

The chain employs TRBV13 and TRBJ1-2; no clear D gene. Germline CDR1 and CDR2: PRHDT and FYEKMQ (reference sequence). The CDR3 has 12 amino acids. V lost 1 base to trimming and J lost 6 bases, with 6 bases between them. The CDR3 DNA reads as TGTGCCAGCAGCTTAGCGGACGATGGCTACACCTTC. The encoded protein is CASSLADDGYTF.

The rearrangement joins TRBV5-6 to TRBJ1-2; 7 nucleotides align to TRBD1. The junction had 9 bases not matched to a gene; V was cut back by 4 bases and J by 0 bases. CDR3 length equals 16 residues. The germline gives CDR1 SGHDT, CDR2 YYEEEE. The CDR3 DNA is TGTGCCAGCAGCCCCTCCAGGGGGGCTTCTAACTATGGCTACACCTTC. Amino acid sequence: CASSPSRGASNYGYTF.

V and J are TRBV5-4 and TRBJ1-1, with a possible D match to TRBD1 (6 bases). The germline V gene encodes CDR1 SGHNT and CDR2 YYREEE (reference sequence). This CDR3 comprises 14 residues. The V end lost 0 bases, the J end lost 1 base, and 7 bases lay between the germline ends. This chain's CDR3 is CASSLGQANTEAFF. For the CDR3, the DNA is TGTGCCAGCAGCTTGGGACAGGCGAACACTGAAGCTTTCTTT.